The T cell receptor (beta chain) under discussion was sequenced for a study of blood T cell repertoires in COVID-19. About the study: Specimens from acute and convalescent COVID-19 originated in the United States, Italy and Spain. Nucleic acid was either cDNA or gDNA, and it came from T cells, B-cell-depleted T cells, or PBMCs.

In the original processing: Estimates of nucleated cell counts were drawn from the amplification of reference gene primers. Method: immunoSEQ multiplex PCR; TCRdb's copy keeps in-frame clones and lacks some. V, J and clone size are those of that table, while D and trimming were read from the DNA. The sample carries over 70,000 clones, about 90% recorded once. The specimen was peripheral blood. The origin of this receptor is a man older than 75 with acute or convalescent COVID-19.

CDR3 region: CASSPSEASGNPNEQFF. CDR3 in DNA: TGTGCCAGCAGCCCCTCCGAGGCTAGCGGGAATCCCAATGAGCAGTTCTTC. The chain joins TRBV4-2 to TRBJ2-1; TRBD2 agrees at 9 bases. J was trimmed by 6 bases and V by 4 bases; bases with no gene match: 13. Germline V gene lookup returns CDR1 LGHNA and CDR2 YNFKEQ. This CDR3 is 17 amino acids long.